Given below is one T cell receptor (beta chain) in context. What it binds is unknown. Donors were Caucasian adults residing in Nashville, Tennessee, USA. The authors divided CD4+ cells into CD45RA+ naive and CD45RA-negative memory subsets. The method was immunoSEQ multiplex PCR; TCRdb's version includes in-frame clones alone and lacks a portion of them. The sample consists of over a million clones, roughly 95% of them appearing once. This sample is part of a study of shared clonotypes between healthy human individuals. Points from the study as a whole: Rarefaction indicated that sorted-subset sequencing remained incomplete although depth was large.

Germline V gene data show CDR1 as SGDLS and CDR2 as YYNGEE. The CDR3 has 15 residues. With V trimmed by 0 bases and J by 0 bases, 3 bases remained unmatched. What was sequenced was naive CD4+ T cells sorted from blood. Subset given: CD45RA+ positively selected. This sequence joins TRBV9 and TRBJ2-7; 7 nucleotides align to TRBD2. The sequence came from a young man in good health. Here the CDR3 DNA reads TGTGCCAGCAGCGTAGCAGCGGGGCACTCCTACGAGCAGTACTTC. Protein product: CASSVAAGHSYEQYF.